The sequence of this T cell receptor beta chain was determined in a study of cytomegalovirus exposure and HLA in healthy donors. Study at large: The Caucasian-associated ancestry cluster contained 81% of the approximately 400 genotyped donors.

A few counts support this clone. No antigen is known for it. Regarding the study as a whole: Altogether, 160 or so TCR beta chains were recorded as cytomegalovirus-associated. Most subjects' HLA-A and HLA-B alleles were reportedly predicted from TCR beta sequences. Donors were assumed by presence/absence analyses to have roughly uniform sequencing depth.

The PCR used 60 Vbeta and 13 Jbeta primers. The table came from immunoSEQ multiplex PCR; TCRdb's copy has only in-frame clones and leaves some out. The repertoire consists of around 80,000 clones, with 74% occurring once and the leading ten covering 7.5% to 9.5%. The V gene's germline CDR1 is LGHNT and CDR2 FRNRAP. V was cut by 0 bases and J by 1 base, with 16 bases left in between. This CDR3 is 17 amino acids long. The clonotype was recovered from a middle-aged man in good health and CMV-seropositive. The sequenced sample was PBMCs. The chain couples TRBV12-5 to TRBJ2-7; D possibly corresponds to TRBD2 (6 bases). The chain's CDR3 is CASGLVPGVEVSYEQYF. CDR3 nucleotides: TGTGCTAGTGGTTTGGTACCGGGGGTAGAAGTTTCCTACGAGCAGTACTTC.